Listed below are T cell receptor beta chains from one sample, sequenced in a study of PD-1 blockade in classical Hodgkin lymphoma. Produced via immunoSEQ multiplex PCR; TCRdb's table is partial and in-frame only. The sample holds about 98,000 clones, about nine tenths seen once. Sequences were derived from peripheral blood mononuclear cells (PBMCs), sampled at baseline. These receptors all stem from a human donor with classical Hodgkin lymphoma. The CDR3 runs from the conserved cysteine through the conserved F or W. The D gene is left open where the match is weak. Clone size is shown for a subset of rows, as once, few, many or a class of expanded clone.

d_call	clone_size	j_call	v_call	cdr3_aa	cdr3_nt
NA	NA	TRBJ2-1	TRBV10-3	CAISENRNEQFF	TGTGCCATCAGTGAAAATAGGAATGAGCAGTTCTTC
NA	few	TRBJ2-7	TRBV6-1	CASSGLEYEQYF	TGTGCCAGCAGTGGGTTAGAGTACGAGCAGTACTTC
NA	NA	TRBJ1-2	TRBV6-5	CASRRTVNYGYTF	TGTGCCAGCAGAAGGACAGTTAACTATGGCTACACCTTC
TRBD2	NA	TRBJ2-7	TRBV4-2	CASSPRAGDEQYF	TGTGCCAGCAGCCCCAGAGCGGGAGACGAGCAGTACTTC
NA	few	TRBJ2-2	TRBV19	CASSRPLDSTNTGELFF	TGTGCCAGTAGTCGCCCGTTAGACAGTACGAACACCGGGGAGCTGTTTTTT
NA	NA	TRBJ1-2	TRBV10-3	CAIRQPNYGYTF	TGTGCCATCAGACAGCCTAACTATGGCTACACCTTC
TRBD1	NA	TRBJ1-1	TRBV5-5	CASSLDRGRVGTEAFF	TGTGCCAGCAGTCTGGACAGGGGGCGCGTCGGGACTGAAGCTTTCTTT
TRBD2	NA	TRBJ2-4	TRBV10-3	CAISSDPGLAGANIQYF	TGTGCCATCAGCTCCGACCCGGGACTAGCGGGAGCGAACATTCAGTACTTC
NA	NA	TRBJ2-2	TRBV25-1	CASSEYGWTGELFF	TGTGCCAGCAGTGAATATGGGTGGACCGGGGAGCTGTTTTTT
NA	NA	TRBJ1-2	TRBV5-1	CASSPGKGSIDYTF	TGCGCCAGCAGCCCGGGAAAAGGATCTATAGACTACACCTTC
TRBD1	NA	TRBJ2-7	TRBV2	CASSPPRGQGAREQYF	TGTGCCAGCTCACCGCCCCGGGGACAGGGGGCGCGTGAGCAGTACTTC
TRBD1	NA	TRBJ2-1	TRBV18	CASSPAGQGFYNEQFF	TGTGCCAGCTCACCCGCGGGACAGGGGTTCTACAATGAGCAGTTCTTC
NA	once	TRBJ2-5	TRBV5-1	CASSWKETQYF	TGCGCCAGCAGCTGGAAAGAGACCCAGTACTTC
NA	NA	TRBJ1-5	TRBV7-2	CASSFDNGRNQPQHF	TGTGCCAGCAGCTTTGACAACGGCCGCAATCAGCCCCAGCATTTT
NA	NA	TRBJ2-2	TRBV10-3	CAISESNTGELFF	TGTGCCATCAGTGAGTCGAACACCGGGGAGCTGTTTTTT
NA	NA	TRBJ2-3	TRBV30	CAWAGTTDTQYF	TGTGCCTGGGCGGGGACTACAGATACGCAGTATTTT
NA	NA	TRBJ2-2	TRBV7-9	CASRSPGAGTGELFF	TGTGCCAGCAGATCCCCCGGGGCAGGGACCGGGGAGCTGTTTTTT
TRBD1	NA	TRBJ1-5	TRBV29-1	CSVAPGQGGPQHF	TGCAGCGTTGCACCGGGACAGGGTGGGCCCCAGCATTTT
TRBD1	NA	TRBJ1-3	TRBV5-1	CASSLGDRPLSGNTIYF	TGCGCCAGCAGCTTGGGGGACAGGCCACTCTCTGGAAACACCATATATTTT
NA	NA	TRBJ2-7	TRBV28	CASRLPTGPEYF	TGTGCCAGCAGACTTCCGACCGGGCCCGAGTACTTC
NA	NA	TRBJ2-5	TRBV4-2	CASSQAIAGEETQYF	TGTGCCAGCAGCCAAGCAATAGCTGGCGAAGAGACCCAGTACTTC
NA	NA	TRBJ1-1	TRBV6-5	CASKEVPMNTEAFF	TGTGCCAGCAAGGAGGTGCCGATGAACACTGAAGCTTTCTTT
NA	NA	TRBJ2-5	TRBV5-6	CASSLEGTQETQYF	TGTGCCAGCAGCTTGGAGGGAACTCAAGAGACCCAGTACTTC
NA	NA	TRBJ1-1	TRBV2	CASSADMNTEAFF	TGTGCCAGCAGCGCAGATATGAACACTGAAGCTTTCTTT
NA	NA	TRBJ2-7	TRBV20-1	CSARRVDEQYF	TGCAGTGCACGACGCGTGGACGAGCAGTACTTC
TRBD1	NA	TRBJ1-4	TRBV19	CASSADRDREKLFF	TGTGCCAGTAGTGCCGACAGGGATCGTGAAAAACTGTTTTTT
NA	once	TRBJ2-3	TRBV28	CASRLPDRSLQYF	TGTGCCAGCAGGTTACCCGATAGGTCCCTGCAGTATTTT
TRBD1	NA	TRBJ1-2	TRBV28	CASSATGGNYGYTF	TGTGCCAGCAGCGCGACAGGGGGTAACTATGGCTACACCTTC